This TCR beta chain was identified in a study of CD8 T cells in Susac syndrome. The authors reverse transcribed about 0.45 to 1 ug RNA with random hexamers. With immunoSEQ multiplex PCR, TCR beta CDR3 was amplified across 54 Vbeta and 13 Jbeta. TCRdb re-derived calls from the immunoSEQ multiplex PCR reads in MiXCR, one entry per CDR3 protein. The sample shows approximately 130,000 distinct CDR3 sequences, around 91% of them seen only once. The sequenced target, TCR beta, came from blood CD8+ and CD4+ T cells. The multiple sclerosis control cohort comprised treatment-naive individuals presenting with stable or active relapsing-remitting disease. FACS was used to enrich TEMRA cells, whereas the CD8+ and CD4+ T cells were obtained by negative isolation. The germline V gene has CDR1 SNHLY and CDR2 FYNNEI. The V segment lost 4 bases and the J segment 2 bases; nucleotides outside the gene matches: 0. The CDR3 runs to 15 residues.

The V and J genes are TRBV2 and TRBJ2-2, with TRBD2 matching over 11 bases. This sequence was found in a human donor with multiple sclerosis. Sequenced: CD8+ T cells from PBMCs. The chain's CDR3 is CASSGLAGNTGELFF. DNA for the CDR3: TGTGCCAGCAGTGGACTAGCGGGAAACACCGGGGAGCTGTTTTTT.